Listed here are 9 T cell receptor beta chains from one sample, sequenced in a study of cytomegalovirus exposure and HLA in healthy donors. The PCR used 60 Vbeta and 13 Jbeta primers. Some clones are missing from TCRdb's copy, which holds only in-frame ones; the method was immunoSEQ multiplex PCR. This table has 100,000 to 150,000 clones, 74% appearing once. Material for sequencing was PBMCs. These receptor sequences come from a woman aged 50 to 65 in good health and CMV-seropositive.

This rearrangement joins TRBV10-1 to TRBJ1-6; a possible D gene is TRBD1 (6 bases). The CDR3 has 14 residues. CDR1 and CDR2 (germline): WNHNN, SYGVQD (reference sequence). V was cut by 2 bases and J by 7 bases, with 9 bases left in between. CDR3 sequence reads: CASSESQGNSPLHF. In DNA form, the CDR3 reads TGCGCCAGCAGTGAGAGCCAGGGGAATTCACCCCTCCACTTT.

This chain connects TRBV6-5 to TRBJ2-3, with TRBD2 matching over 9 bases. Germline CDR1 reads MNHEY; CDR2 reads SVGAGI. CDR3 length equals 15 residues. The V and J ends lost 2 bases and 6 bases, in that order; junction bases with no gene match: 6. DNA for the CDR3: TGTGCCAGCAGTTACCTTTCGAGCGGGAGGGATACGCAGTATTTT. Translated, it gives CASSYLSSGRDTQYF.

The chain employs TRBV5-5 and TRBJ2-3; 7 nucleotides agree with TRBD2. Germline V gene sequence: CDR1 SGHKS, CDR2 YYEKEE (reference sequence). With 3 bases clipped from V and 6 bases from J, the junction kept 4 bases outside the gene matches. The CDR3 length is 13 residues. The CDR3: CASSWGGWDTQYF. CDR3 in DNA: TGTGCCAGCAGCTGGGGGGGGTGGGATACGCAGTATTTT.

The J gene is TRBJ1-5, the V gene TRBV6-5; D is possibly TRBD1 (6 bases). The CDR3 contains 13 residues. Trimming cost V 6 bases and J 4 bases, with 10 bases left between them. Germline lookup yields CDR1 MNHEY and CDR2 SVGAGI. DNA for the CDR3: TGTGCCAGCAGCGGACAGCGAAATCAGCCCCAGCATTTT. Protein product: CASSGQRNQPQHF.

The sample holds a few counts of this clone. The J gene is TRBJ1-4, the V gene TRBV19; TRBD1 matches 8 bases. After removal of 7 bases from V and 10 bases from J, the junction contained 14 bases not matched to a gene. The CDR3 has 15 amino acids. Germline V CDR1 and CDR2: LNHDA, SQIVND (reference sequence). Here the CDR3 DNA reads TGTGCCAGTAATCCCGGACAGGGACGAGGTGGAAAACTGTTTTTT. Translation gives CASNPGQGRGGKLFF.

The CDR3 region is CASSTTRRGTSGGFSYNEQFF. Here the CDR3 DNA reads TGTGCCAGTAGTACGACGAGGAGAGGGACTAGCGGAGGTTTCTCCTACAATGAGCAGTTCTTC. This chain connects TRBV19 to TRBJ2-1; 11 positions agree with TRBD2. The CDR3 sequence is 21 residues long. Germline CDR1 and CDR2: LNHDA and SQIVND (reference sequence). Trimming removed 4 bases from V and 0 bases from J; junction bases left unmatched: 17.

V and J are TRBV7-2 and TRBJ2-5; possible D gene TRBD1, 6 bases. Between the trimmed V and J ends, which lost 5 bases and 5 bases, there was a span of 15 bases. CDR1 and CDR2 (germline): SGHTA, FQGNSA. The CDR3 has 14 amino acids. The DNA of the CDR3 is TGTGCCAGCAGCACTCGACAGGACATCGAGACCCAGTACTTC. The encoded protein is CASSTRQDIETQYF.

The V call is TRBV7-7, the J call TRBJ2-3, with no clear D. The ends were cut back, 5 bases at V and 2 bases at J, with 11 bases in the middle. The CDR3 is 14 residues long. Germline CDR1 reads SSHAT; CDR2 reads FNYEAQ (reference sequence). The CDR3 sequence is CASSPTFSTDTQYF. CDR3 bases: TGTGCCAGCAGCCCCACATTTTCCACAGATACGCAGTATTTT.

The rearrangement links TRBV23-1 to TRBJ2-5, with 7 bases identical to TRBD1. TRBV23-1 is labeled an ORF, and its function is uncertain. V gave up 0 bases and J gave up 2 bases; unmatched junction bases: 24. The length of the CDR3 is 22 residues. The CDR3 reads CASSQSIISGRPTQGEQETQYF. The DNA for the CDR3 is TGCGCCAGCAGTCAATCGATAATTTCCGGTCGGCCTACTCAGGGGGAGCAAGAGACCCAGTACTTC.